This T cell receptor (beta chain) is from a study of blood T cells in healthy people across ages. Primers used in a second PCR of about 6 to 11 cycles were a sample-barcoded 5' primer and a J-beta primer mix. Sequencing of every sample gave 2.5 million or more CDR3-containing paired-end reads. TCRdb re-analysed the 5' RACE reads in MiXCR, keeping a single row per CDR3 protein. The sample comprises approximately 940,000 distinct CDR3 sequences, about 48% of which are singletons, and about an eighth rests with the top ten. Study conclusions and caveats: Unsorted PBMCs prevented conclusive naive versus antigen-experienced comparison. TCR beta diversity tracked closely with naive T cell percentage. Fewer expanded clones and more diversity marked long-lived versus aged donors.

This clonotype was seen repeatedly, ten times or more. Its antigen remains unidentified. This clonotype was obtained from a man under 40 in good health. Source material: blood.

In DNA, the CDR3 is TGTGCCATCAGTGAGTCGGCGGGCGACCGAGGATATGGCTACACCTTC. It codes for CAISESAGDRGYGYTF. The chain recombines TRBV10-3 with TRBJ1-2; D not resolved. The CDR3 contains 16 residues. Per germline, CDR1 ENHRY and CDR2 SYGVKD. Trimming left V 0 bases short and J 5 bases short, with 16 bases between.